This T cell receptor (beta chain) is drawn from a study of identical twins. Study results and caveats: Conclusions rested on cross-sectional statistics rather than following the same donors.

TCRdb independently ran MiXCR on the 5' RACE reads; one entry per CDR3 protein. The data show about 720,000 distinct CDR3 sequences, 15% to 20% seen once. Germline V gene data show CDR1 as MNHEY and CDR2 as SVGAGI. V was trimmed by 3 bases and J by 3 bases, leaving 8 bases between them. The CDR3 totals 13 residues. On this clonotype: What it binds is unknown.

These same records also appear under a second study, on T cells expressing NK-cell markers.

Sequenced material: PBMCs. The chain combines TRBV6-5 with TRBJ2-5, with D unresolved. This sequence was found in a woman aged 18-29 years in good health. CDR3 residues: CASSYQNKETQYF. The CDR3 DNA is TGTGCCAGCAGTTATCAAAATAAAGAGACCCAGTACTTC.